The entry below describes one T cell receptor beta chain. This clonotype is a singleton in its sample. The target of this receptor is not known. No base-level quality is on record; no much larger clone is a single base apart. One read yields weak evidence. For repertoire sequencing, TCR beta CDR3 regions were amplified from RNA transcripts. The first round was an RT-PCR using HTBI primers with the Qiagen OneStep RT-PCR kit, and this first round was followed by a second-round multiplex PCR, then size selection and purification. Sequencing of the libraries was carried out on an Illumina HiSeq2000 in paired-end mode with 100 bp reads. The original pipeline was this. Reads were processed with SOAPnuke, discarding reads with adapters, uncalled bases, mean Phred below 15, or no exact constant-primer or identifier match. COPE v1.2.5 was used to merge the high-quality paired reads. Each unique nucleotide sequence was defined as a clonotype, and clonotypes were aligned to IMGT TRB V, D and J references with MiTCR v1.1. The analysis was limited to V-J combinations with a frequency above 0.0001, which together covered around 99% of the repertoires. A TCR clonal expansion and chaos score per V-J combination was defined as the ratio of F50 clonal expansion to chaos observed in the TCRdist matrix. Features were reduced by Welch's t-statistics and random forest to around 14 V-J combinations, which fed a naive Bayes classifier. Thyroid-blood repertoire similarity was quantified with the Morisita-Horn index. Clones were called with MiXCR by TCRdb after fastp trimmed the public reads at Q25, and only in-frame beta chains were retained. Rows matching on CDR3 protein sequence are summarized as one entry with the most common DNA and genes. The V and J calls shown here were made by TCRdb, not taken from the authors' results. The sample table contains over a million distinct CDR3 sequences; only one count was recorded for about 40% of them. The biggest ten clones account for around 10% of the sample.

The entry originates in a study of Graves' ophthalmopathy and Graves' hyperthyroidism (dated by TCRdb to 2017 to 2018). The study in broad terms: A patient counted as having stable hyperthyroidism if there was no progression to ophthalmopathy within 18 months of follow-up. The independent validation cohort included some 19 hyperthyroidism patients plus 17 patients who later progressed from hyperthyroidism to ophthalmopathy. In total, approximately 130 blood samples were TCR-sequenced: 43 ophthalmopathy, roughly 77 hyperthyroidism and some 17 hyperthyroidism-to-ophthalmopathy patients. To tell Graves' ophthalmopathy apart from Graves' hyperthyroidism, and to predict which patients would progress to ophthalmopathy, the study relied on TCR beta repertoire signatures. To explore V-J signatures distinguishing ophthalmopathy from hyperthyroidism, a discovery set of roughly 98 patients (43 ophthalmopathy, over 55 stable hyperthyroidism) was enrolled. In several hyperthyroidism patients, the T-cell repertoires found in thyroid tissue were compared with those found in blood. Following sampling, methimazole starting at 30 mg daily was administered to hyperthyroidism patients, and high-dose intravenous methylprednisolone was administered to ophthalmopathy patients.

Hyperthyroidism patients were newly diagnosed, were aged 18 to 65 years, and had a disease duration under 2 months. Patients with other autoimmune diseases, uncontrolled infections, pregnancy or lactation were excluded. Diagnosis relied on clinical symptoms, serum thyroxine, TRAb, thyroid ultrasound and orbital computed tomography. Total RNA was extracted with Trizol reagent and quality-checked on an Agilent 2100 Bioanalyzer. Including cysteine and phenylalanine, the CDR3 has 15 amino acids. Only the CDR3 portion is preserved as DNA: 45 bases, with reading frame beginning at the first base. The germline V gene encodes CDR1 SGDLS and CDR2 YYNGEE. V and J are truncated by 4 bases and 0 bases respectively, leaving an intervening sequence of 14 bases. Here is what the overall study found, with its caveats: Sample size was not statistically predetermined, and group allocation was not concealed from the investigators. Most of the expanded thyroid clonotypes with a frequency above 0.001 were also detected in blood, and it was suggested that the thyroid immune response may be reflected by blood repertoires. In validation, the model predicted ophthalmopathy progression with more than 55% sensitivity and roughly 78% specificity; some 13 predicted patients were CT-confirmed with GO in a median of approximately 6.2 months. The 13-signature model separated ophthalmopathy from stable hyperthyroidism with roughly 88% sensitivity and just under 84% specificity in cross-validation, and 80%/75% in the test set.

The V and J segments used are TRBV9 and TRBJ2-7; perhaps TRBD2 is the D gene, with 6 bases matching. The sequencing input was peripheral blood or thyroid tissue (not recorded which). The clonotype comes from an adult man with Graves' hyperthyroidism. The CDR3 here reads CASSPGLVSSYEQYF. The DNA sequence is as follows: TGTGCCAGCAGCCCGGGACTTGTGAGCTCCTACGAGCAGTACTTC.